Sequencing of this T cell receptor beta chain was carried out in a study of beta chain features in type 1 diabetes. Findings of the study overall: In all four CD4+ subsets, TCRB CDR3 length was significantly, moderately reduced in type 1 diabetes. The naive, central memory and Treg TCRB repertoires looked more alike in patients than they did in healthy donors.

With respect to this clone: The target antigen is unknown.

The entirety of the isolated RNA underwent reverse transcription, so expressed TCRB transcripts were sequenced. The protocol was immunoSEQ multiplex PCR, while the TCRdb copy is restricted to in-frame clones and leaves out a portion. The sample lists some 22,000 clones, about three fifths occurring once. Germline V gives CDR1 KGHSH, CDR2 LQKENI. CDR3 size: 14 residues. Trimming removed 2 bases from V and 5 bases from J, with 12 bases in between. The gene calls are TRBV18 and TRBJ1-1; the D is unclear. This sequence originates from a young man with type 1 diabetes. The sample taken for sequencing was stem cell memory CD4+ T cells from blood. The CDR3 coding sequence is TGTGCCAGCTCACCATCCTCCCTACAGACTGAAGCTTTCTTT. Residues: CASSPSSLQTEAFF.